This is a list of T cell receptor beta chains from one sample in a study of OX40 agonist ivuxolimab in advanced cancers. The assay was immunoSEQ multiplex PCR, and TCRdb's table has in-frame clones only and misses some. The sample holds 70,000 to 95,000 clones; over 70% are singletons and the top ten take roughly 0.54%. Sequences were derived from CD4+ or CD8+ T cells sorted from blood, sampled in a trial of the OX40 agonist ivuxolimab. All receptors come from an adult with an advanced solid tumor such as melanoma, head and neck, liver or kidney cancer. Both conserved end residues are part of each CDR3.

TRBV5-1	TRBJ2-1	CASSLGDSNEQFF
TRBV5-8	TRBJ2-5	CASSLPLAGSETQYF
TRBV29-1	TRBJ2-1	CSAGRGGTIFYNEQFF
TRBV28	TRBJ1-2	CASSLNNNYGYTF
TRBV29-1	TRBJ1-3	CSAGTQAGNTIYF
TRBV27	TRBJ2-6	CASSLRPRPSGANVLTF
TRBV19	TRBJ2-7	CASSIGPDEQYF
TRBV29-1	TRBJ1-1	CSVDLGRTEAFF
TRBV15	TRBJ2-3	CATSRDPDTSTDTQYF
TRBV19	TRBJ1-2	CASSIRGEGGYTF
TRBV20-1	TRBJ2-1	CSAGHNEQFF
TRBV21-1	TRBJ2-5	CARQRDREGTQYF
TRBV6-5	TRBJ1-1	CASSYSRLTEAFF
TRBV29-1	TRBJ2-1	CSVDKSYNEQFF
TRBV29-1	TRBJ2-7	CSVVRQGGRYEQYF
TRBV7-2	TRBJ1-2	CASSLGGGNSNYGYTF
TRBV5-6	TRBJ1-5	CASSLGEGNQPQHF
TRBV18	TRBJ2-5	CASSPQGHPKSETQYF
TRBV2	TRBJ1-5	CASRGLSTGQPQHF
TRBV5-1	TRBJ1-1	CASSQMGQGGTEAFF
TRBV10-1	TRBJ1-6	CASSGGGGSPLHF
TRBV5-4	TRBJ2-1	CASSPTLGSYNEQFF
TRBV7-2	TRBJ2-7	CASSLEVEAYEQYF
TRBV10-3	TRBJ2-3	CAISAGLAGSLSPDTQYF
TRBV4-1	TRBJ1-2	CASSQDGTFGFTF
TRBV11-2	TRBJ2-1	CASSLRDPRREQFF
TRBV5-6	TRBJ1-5	CASSLAARVGQPQHF
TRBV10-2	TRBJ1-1	CASSRDMNTEAFF
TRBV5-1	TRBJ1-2	CASSLRLSYGYTF
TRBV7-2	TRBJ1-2	CASSQVGGQGGYTF
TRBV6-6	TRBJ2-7	CASSYSSLADYEQYF
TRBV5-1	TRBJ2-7	CASQRGTETYEQYF
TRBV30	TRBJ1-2	CAWFFGGIGGYTF
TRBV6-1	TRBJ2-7	CASSEGRTGYEQYF
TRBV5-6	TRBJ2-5	CASSLAPSATRIQETQYF
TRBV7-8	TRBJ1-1	CASSPGFTEAFF
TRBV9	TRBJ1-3	CASSPQRGTLSGNTIYF
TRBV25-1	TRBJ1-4	CASSYGQGAGKLFF
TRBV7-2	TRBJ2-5	CASSLTLLAGAPDF
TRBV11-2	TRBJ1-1	CASSLGKGLNTEAFF
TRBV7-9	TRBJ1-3	CASSSGGHSGNTIYF